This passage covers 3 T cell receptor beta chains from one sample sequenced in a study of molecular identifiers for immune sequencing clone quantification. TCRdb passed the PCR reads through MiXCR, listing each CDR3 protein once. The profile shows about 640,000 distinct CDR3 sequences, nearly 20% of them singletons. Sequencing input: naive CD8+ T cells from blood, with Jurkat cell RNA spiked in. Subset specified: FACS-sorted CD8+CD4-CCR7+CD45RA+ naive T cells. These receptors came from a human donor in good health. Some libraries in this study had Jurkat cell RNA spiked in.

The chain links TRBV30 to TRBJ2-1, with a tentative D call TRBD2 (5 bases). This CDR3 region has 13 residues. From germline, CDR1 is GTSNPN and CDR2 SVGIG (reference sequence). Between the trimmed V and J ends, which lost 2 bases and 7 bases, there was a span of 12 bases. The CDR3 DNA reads TGTGCCTGGAGTCCTCCGGGATTAAATGAGCAGTTCTTC. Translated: CAWSPPGLNEQFF.

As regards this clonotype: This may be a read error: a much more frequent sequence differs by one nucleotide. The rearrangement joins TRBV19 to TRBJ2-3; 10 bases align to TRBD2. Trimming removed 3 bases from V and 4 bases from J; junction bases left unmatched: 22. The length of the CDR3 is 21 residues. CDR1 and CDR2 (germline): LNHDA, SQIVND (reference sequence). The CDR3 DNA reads TGTGCCAGTAGTATCCGTGGGACTAGCGTCAGAGTCCAACCTAGCGCAGATACGCAGTATTTT. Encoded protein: CASSIRGTSVRVQPSADTQYF.

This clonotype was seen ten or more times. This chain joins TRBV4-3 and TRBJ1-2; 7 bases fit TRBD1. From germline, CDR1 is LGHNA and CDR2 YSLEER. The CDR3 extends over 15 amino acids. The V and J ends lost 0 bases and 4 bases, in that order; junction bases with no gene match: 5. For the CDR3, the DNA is TGCGCCAGCAGCCAAGATCGCGCAGGGGGCTATGGCTACACCTTC. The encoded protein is CASSQDRAGGYGYTF.